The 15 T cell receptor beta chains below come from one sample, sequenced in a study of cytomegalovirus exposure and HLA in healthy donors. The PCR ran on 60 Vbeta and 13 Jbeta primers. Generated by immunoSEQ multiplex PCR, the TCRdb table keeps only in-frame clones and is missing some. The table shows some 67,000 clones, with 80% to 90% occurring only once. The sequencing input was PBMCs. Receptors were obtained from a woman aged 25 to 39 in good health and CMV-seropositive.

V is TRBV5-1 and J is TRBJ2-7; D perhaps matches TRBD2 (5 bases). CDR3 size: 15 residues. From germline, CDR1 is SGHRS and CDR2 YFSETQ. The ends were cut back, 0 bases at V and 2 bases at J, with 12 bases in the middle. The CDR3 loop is CASSLARRAAYEQYF. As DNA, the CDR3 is TGCGCCAGCAGCTTGGCCAGACGAGCGGCCTACGAGCAGTACTTC.

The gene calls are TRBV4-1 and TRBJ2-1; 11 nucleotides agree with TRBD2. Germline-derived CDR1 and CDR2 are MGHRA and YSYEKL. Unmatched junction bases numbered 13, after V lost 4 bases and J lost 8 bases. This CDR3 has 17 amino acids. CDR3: CASSRPSGRRSGDEQFF. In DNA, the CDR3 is TGCGCCAGCAGCCGACCTAGCGGGAGGCGTAGCGGCGATGAGCAGTTCTTC.

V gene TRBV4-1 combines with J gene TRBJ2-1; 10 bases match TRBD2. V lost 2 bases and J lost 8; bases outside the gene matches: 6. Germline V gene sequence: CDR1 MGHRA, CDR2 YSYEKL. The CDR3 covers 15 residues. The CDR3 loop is CASSQIAGGRDEQFF. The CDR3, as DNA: TGCGCCAGCAGCCAAATAGCGGGAGGTCGCGATGAGCAGTTCTTC.

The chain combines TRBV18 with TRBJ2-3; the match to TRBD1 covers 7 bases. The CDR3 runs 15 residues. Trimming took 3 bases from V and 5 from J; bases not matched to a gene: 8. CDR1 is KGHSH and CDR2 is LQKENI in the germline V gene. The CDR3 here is CASSPSTPGGDTQYF. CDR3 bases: TGTGCCAGCTCACCTAGCACACCAGGGGGAGATACGCAGTATTTT.

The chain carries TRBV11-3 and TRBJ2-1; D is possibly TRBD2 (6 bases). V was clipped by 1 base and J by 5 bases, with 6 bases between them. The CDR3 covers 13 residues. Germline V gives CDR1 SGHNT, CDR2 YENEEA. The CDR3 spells CASSLASDNEQFF. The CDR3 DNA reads TGTGCCAGCAGCTTAGCTAGCGACAATGAGCAGTTCTTC.

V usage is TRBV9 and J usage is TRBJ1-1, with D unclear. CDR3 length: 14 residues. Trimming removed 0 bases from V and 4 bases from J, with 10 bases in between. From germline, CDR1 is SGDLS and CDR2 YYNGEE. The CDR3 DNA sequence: TGTGCCAGCAGCGTAGTGAGCGGGGTCACTGAAGCTTTCTTT. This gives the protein CASSVVSGVTEAFF.

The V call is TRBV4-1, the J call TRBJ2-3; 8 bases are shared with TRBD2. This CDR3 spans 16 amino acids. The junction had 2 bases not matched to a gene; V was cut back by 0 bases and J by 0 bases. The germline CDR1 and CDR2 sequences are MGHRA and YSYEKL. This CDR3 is CASSQDASGSTDTQYF. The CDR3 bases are TGCGCCAGCAGCCAAGATGCTAGCGGGAGCACAGATACGCAGTATTTT.

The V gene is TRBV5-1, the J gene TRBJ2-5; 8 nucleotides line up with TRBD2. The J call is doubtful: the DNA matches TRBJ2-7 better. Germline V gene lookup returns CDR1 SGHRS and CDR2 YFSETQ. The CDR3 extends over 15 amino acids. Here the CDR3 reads CASSWDTGGSYEQYF. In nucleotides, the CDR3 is TGCGCCAGCAGCTGGGACACGGGAGGGTCCTACGAGCAGTACTTC.

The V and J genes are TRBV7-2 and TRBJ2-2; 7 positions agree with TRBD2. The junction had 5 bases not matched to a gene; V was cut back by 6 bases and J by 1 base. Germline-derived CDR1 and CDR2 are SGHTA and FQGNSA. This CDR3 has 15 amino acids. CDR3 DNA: TGTGCCAGCAGTGTCGGGGGGAGGAACACCGGGGAGCTGTTTTTT. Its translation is CASSVGGRNTGELFF.

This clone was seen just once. CDR3 region: CASSDSTGSYEQYF. The CDR3 nucleotides read TGTGCCAGCAGTGATTCGACAGGCTCCTACGAGCAGTACTTC. The V call is TRBV2, the J call TRBJ2-7; D might be TRBD1 (6 bases). Germline loops: CDR1 SNHLY, CDR2 FYNNEI. This CDR3 is built from 14 residues. Trimming pared 3 bases from V and 0 bases from J, leaving 9 bases between. Drawing the rest from reference TRBV2 and TRBJ2-7, the complete variable domain is EPEVTQTPSHQVTQMGQEVILRCVPISNHLYFYWYRQILGQKVEFLVSFYNNEISEKSEIFDDQFSVERPDGSNFTLKIRSTKLEDSAMYFCASSDSTGSYEQYFGPGTRLTVT.

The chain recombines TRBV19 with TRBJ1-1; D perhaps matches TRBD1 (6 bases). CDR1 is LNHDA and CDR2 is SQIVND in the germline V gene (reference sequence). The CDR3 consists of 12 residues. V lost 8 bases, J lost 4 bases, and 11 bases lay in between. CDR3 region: CASVDRTTEAFF. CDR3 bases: TGTGCCAGTGTAGACAGGACCACTGAAGCTTTCTTT.

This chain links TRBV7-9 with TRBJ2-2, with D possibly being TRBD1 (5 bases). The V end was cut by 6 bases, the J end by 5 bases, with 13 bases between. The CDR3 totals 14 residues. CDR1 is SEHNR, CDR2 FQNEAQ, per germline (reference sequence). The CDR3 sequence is CASRRQGHTGELFF. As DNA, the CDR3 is TGTGCCAGCAGGAGGCAGGGTCATACCGGGGAGCTGTTTTTT.

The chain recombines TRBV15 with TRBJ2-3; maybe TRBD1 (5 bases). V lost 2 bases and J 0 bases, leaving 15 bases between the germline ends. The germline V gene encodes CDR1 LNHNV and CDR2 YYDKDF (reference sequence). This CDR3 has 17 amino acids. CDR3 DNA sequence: TGTGCCACCAGCAGATCCCTAAGGGGCGTGAGCACAGATACGCAGTATTTT. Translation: CATSRSLRGVSTDTQYF.

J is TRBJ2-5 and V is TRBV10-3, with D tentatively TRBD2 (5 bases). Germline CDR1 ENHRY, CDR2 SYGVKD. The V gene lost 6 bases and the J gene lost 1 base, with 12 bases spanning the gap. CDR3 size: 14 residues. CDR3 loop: CAISRTGSQETQYF. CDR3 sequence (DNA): TGTGCCATCAGCCGGACGGGATCCCAAGAGACCCAGTACTTC.

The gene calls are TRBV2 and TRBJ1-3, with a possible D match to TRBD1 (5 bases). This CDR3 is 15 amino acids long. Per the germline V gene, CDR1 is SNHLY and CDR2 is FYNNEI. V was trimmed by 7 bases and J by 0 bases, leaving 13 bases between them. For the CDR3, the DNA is TGTGCCAGCACCGAAGGACATCCCTCTGGAAACACCATATATTTT. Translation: CASTEGHPSGNTIYF.